This TCR beta chain appears in the sequencing data of a study of blood T cell repertoires in COVID-19. The overall study: Acute and convalescent COVID-19 specimens originated in the United States, Italy and Spain.

The assay was immunoSEQ multiplex PCR, and TCRdb's table has in-frame clones only and misses some. Altogether under 200,000 clones are present, roughly 86% being singletons, with the ten largest covering 2.5% to 4%. The V segment lost 0 bases and the J segment 15 bases; nucleotides outside the gene matches: 14. The CDR3 runs to 16 residues. Germline lookup yields CDR1 SGHNT and CDR2 YYREEE (reference sequence). This clonotype originated in a man aged 65 to 85 with acute or convalescent COVID-19. The chain recombines TRBV5-4 with TRBJ1-6, with 8 bases matching TRBD1. The sequencing sample was made of peripheral blood. The CDR3: CASSLDSQGAGSLLHF. In nucleotides, the CDR3 is TGTGCCAGCAGCTTGGATTCTCAGGGGGCGGGATCCCTCCTCCACTTT. The variable domain in full, completed from reference TRBV5-4 and TRBJ1-6, reads ETGVTQSPTHLIKTRGQQVTLRCSSQSGHNTVSWYQQALGQGPQFIFQYYREEENGRGNFPPRFSGLQFPNYSSELNVNALELDDSALYLCASSLDSQGAGSLLHFGNGTRLTVT.